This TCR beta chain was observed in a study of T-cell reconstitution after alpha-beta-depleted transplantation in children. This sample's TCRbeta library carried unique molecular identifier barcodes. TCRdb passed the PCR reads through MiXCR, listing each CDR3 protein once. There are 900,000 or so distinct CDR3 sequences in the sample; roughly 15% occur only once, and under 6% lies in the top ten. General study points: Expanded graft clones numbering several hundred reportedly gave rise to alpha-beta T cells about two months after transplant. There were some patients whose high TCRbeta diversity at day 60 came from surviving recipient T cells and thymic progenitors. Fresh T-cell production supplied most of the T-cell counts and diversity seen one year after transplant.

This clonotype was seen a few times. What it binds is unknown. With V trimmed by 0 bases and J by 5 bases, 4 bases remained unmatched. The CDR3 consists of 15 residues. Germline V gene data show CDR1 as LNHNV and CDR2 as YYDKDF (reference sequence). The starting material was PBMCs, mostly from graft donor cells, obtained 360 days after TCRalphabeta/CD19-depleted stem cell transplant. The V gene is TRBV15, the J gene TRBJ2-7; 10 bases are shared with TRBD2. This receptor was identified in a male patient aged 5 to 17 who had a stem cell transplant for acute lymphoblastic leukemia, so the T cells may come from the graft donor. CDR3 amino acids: CATSREASGSHEQYF. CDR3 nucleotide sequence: TGTGCCACCAGCAGAGAGGCTAGCGGGAGCCACGAGCAGTACTTC.